A selection of T cell receptor beta chains follows, all from one sample in a study of Ad26.COV2.S vaccination and SARS-CoV-2 variants. Here immunoSEQ multiplex PCR was the method, and the copy in TCRdb shows in-frame clones only, minus some. In the table there are about 410,000 clones, more than 85% of which are singletons. The sequences come from peripheral blood, collected in a trial of Ad26.COV2.S vaccine versus placebo. The receptors stem from a person between 18 and 65 years old who received the Ad26.COV2.S COVID-19 vaccine or a placebo. The CDR3 runs from the conserved cysteine through the conserved F or W. The D gene is left open where the match is weak. Size is stated for part of the rows, as once, few or many counts, or as a class when the clone is expanded.

TRBV4-3	-	TRBJ1-5	-	CASSQGVAGTPRHF	TGCGCCAGCAGCCAAGGAGTTGCTGGGACCCCGAGGCATTTT
TRBV3-1/TRBV3-2	-	TRBJ2-4	-	CASSQAGTAKNIQYF	TGTGCCAGCAGCCAAGCCGGGACAGCCAAAAACATTCAGTACTTC
TRBV3-1/TRBV3-2	few	TRBJ2-7	-	CASSQERGRASAF	TGTGCCAGCAGCCAAGAAAGGGGAAGGGCCTCAGCTTTC
TRBV28	once	TRBJ1-1	TRBD1	CASRPTGQGARGFFNTEAFF	TGTGCCAGCAGACCGACGGGACAGGGGGCGAGAGGTTTTTTCAACACTGAAGCTTTCTTT
TRBV3-1/TRBV3-2	-	TRBJ1-6	-	CASSQGTEVSYNSPLHF	TGTGCCAGCAGCCAAGGGACAGAAGTCTCCTATAATTCACCCCTCCACTTT
TRBV5-1	-	TRBJ1-6	TRBD1	CASSLEGQGGAGSPLHF	TGCGCCAGCAGCTTGGAGGGACAGGGAGGTGCAGGATCACCCCTCCACTTT
TRBV6-1	-	TRBJ1-2	-	CASSEAASIYGYTF	TGTGCCAGCAGTGAAGCGGCCAGTATCTATGGCTACACCTTC
TRBV5-1	-	TRBJ2-5	-	CASSLGPTTDQETQYF	TGCGCCAGCAGCTTGGGACCGACCACCGACCAAGAGACCCAGTACTTC
TRBV11-3	-	TRBJ2-7	-	CASSSDISGEQYF	TGTGCCAGCAGCTCGGACATTTCGGGCGAGCAGTACTTC
TRBV5-8	-	TRBJ2-7	-	CASSLTYEQYF	TGTGCCAGCAGCTTGACCTACGAGCAGTACTTC
TRBV5-4	-	TRBJ1-4	TRBD1	CASSLRTGRSEKLFF	TGTGCCAGCAGCTTGCGGACAGGGAGATCTGAAAAACTGTTTTTT
TRBV3-1/TRBV3-2	-	TRBJ1-6	-	CASSQTASSPLHF	TGTGCCAGCAGCCAAACAGCCAGCTCACCCCTCCACTTT
TRBV27	-	TRBJ2-5	-	CASSSQGRASYF	TGTGCCAGCAGCTCCCAGGGAAGAGCTTCGTACTTC
TRBV2	-	TRBJ1-2	-	CASRETGHGYGYTF	TGTGCCAGCAGAGAAACAGGGCATGGCTATGGCTACACCTTC
TRBV6-2/TRBV6-3	-	TRBJ1-5	TRBD1	CASSYSTTGTGGRGNQPQHF	TGTGCCAGCAGTTACTCGACCACCGGGACAGGGGGCCGGGGCAATCAGCCCCAGCATTTT
TRBV18	-	TRBJ1-1	TRBD1	CASSRTGMNTEAFF	TGTGCCAGCTCACGGACAGGGATGAACACTGAAGCTTTCTTT
TRBV6-4	-	TRBJ2-1	-	CASSAAGGDNEQFF	TGTGCCAGCAGTGCAGCAGGGGGGGACAATGAGCAGTTCTTC
TRBV10-2	-	TRBJ1-1	-	CASSAWTEDKNTEAFF	TGCGCCAGCAGTGCTTGGACAGAGGATAAGAACACTGAAGCTTTCTTT
TRBV18	-	TRBJ2-2	-	CASSPPSDTGELFF	TGTGCCAGCTCACCACCGTCAGATACCGGGGAGCTGTTTTTT
TRBV7-6	-	TRBJ1-3	TRBD1	CASSLGQGSGNTIYF	TGTGCCAGCAGCTTGGGACAGGGCTCTGGAAACACCATATATTTT
TRBV5-5	-	TRBJ1-5	-	CASPWGGSQPQHF	TGTGCCAGCCCCTGGGGGGGTAGTCAGCCCCAGCATTTT
TRBV6-5	-	TRBJ1-4	-	CASRPLAGVWEKLFF	TGTGCCAGCAGACCATTGGCAGGTGTATGGGAAAAACTGTTTTTT
TRBV4-1	-	TRBJ2-2	TRBD1	CASSPGQGSGELFF	TGCGCCAGCAGCCCGGGACAGGGTAGCGGGGAGCTGTTTTTT
TRBV12-3/TRBV12-4	-	TRBJ1-5	-	CASTSYNQPQHF	TGTGCCAGCACCTCCTACAATCAGCCCCAGCATTTT